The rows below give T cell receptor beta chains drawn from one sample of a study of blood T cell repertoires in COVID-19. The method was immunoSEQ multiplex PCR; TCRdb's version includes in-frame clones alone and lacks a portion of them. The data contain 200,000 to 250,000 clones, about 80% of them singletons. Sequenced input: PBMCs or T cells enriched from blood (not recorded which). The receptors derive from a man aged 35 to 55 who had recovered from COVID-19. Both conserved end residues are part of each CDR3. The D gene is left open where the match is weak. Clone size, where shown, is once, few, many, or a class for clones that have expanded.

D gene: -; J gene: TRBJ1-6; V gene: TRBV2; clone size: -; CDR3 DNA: TGTGCCAGCAGGTTGACTGCTAACGATTCACCCCTCCACTTT; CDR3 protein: CASRLTANDSPLHF
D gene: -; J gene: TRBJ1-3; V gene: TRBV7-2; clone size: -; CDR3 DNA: TGTGCCAGCAGCGAAGTGGGGCACTCTGGAAACACCATATATTTT; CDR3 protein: CASSEVGHSGNTIYF
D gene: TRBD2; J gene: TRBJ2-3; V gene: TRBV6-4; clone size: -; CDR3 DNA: TGTGCCAGCAGTGCGAGTGCGGGGGGGCCGACCACGCAGTATTTT; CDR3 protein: CASSASAGGPTTQYF
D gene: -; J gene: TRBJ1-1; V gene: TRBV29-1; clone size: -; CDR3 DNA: TGCAGCGCTCGGGGTACCGTGGACAGCGTGTCTGAAGCTTTCTTT; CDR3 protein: CSARGTVDSVSEAFF
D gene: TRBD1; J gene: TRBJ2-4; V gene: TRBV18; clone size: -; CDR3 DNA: TGTGCCAGCTCGCGGGACAGGCAAAACATTCAGTACTTC; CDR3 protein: CASSRDRQNIQYF
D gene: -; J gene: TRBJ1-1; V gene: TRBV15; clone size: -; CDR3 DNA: TGTGCCACCAGCCCACAAGAGGTGGCTGAAGCTTTCTTT; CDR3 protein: CATSPQEVAEAFF
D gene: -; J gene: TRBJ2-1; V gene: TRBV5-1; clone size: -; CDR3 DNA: TGCGCCAGCAGCTTCAGACAGACGTACAATGAGCAGTTCTTC; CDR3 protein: CASSFRQTYNEQFF
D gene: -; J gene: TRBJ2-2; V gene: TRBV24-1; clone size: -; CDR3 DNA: TGTGCCACCAGGACCGGGACTCAGAACACCGGGGAGCTGTTTTTT; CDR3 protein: CATRTGTQNTGELFF
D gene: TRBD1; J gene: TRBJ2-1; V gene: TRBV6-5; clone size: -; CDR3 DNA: TGTGCCAGCAGTTTGGACAGGGGAGGTGAGCAGTTCTTC; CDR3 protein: CASSLDRGGEQFF
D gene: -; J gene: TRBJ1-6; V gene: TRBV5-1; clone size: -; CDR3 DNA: TGCGCCAGCAGCATATTTAACGGGGGCTATAATTCACCCCTCCACTTT; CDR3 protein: CASSIFNGGYNSPLHF
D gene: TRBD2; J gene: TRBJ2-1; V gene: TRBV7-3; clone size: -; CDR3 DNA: TGTGCCAGCAGCCAAAACGGCGGGGGGCTTTGGAATGAGCAGTTCTTC; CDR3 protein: CASSQNGGGLWNEQFF
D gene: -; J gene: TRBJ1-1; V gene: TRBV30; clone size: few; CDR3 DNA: TGTGCCTGGAGCGGCAGACTAGGCACTGAAGCTTTCTTT; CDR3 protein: CAWSGRLGTEAFF
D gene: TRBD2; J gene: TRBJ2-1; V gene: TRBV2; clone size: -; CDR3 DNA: TGTGCCAGCAGTGACCAACTAGCGGGAGCCAATGAGCAGTTCTTC; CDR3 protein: CASSDQLAGANEQFF
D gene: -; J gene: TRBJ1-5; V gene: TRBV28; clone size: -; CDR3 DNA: TGTGCCAGCTGGGGGGGTGGTCGGCACGATCAGCCCCAGCATTTT; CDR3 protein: CASWGGGRHDQPQHF
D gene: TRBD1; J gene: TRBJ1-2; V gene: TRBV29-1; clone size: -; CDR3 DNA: TGCAGCGTTGTTCTAGACAGGGTAGAAGGCTACACCTTC; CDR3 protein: CSVVLDRVEGYTF
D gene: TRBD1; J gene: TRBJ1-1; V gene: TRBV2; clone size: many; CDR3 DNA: TGTGCCAGCAGTGAAGACAGGGGGCGCGGCACTGAAGCTTTCTTT; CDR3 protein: CASSEDRGRGTEAFF
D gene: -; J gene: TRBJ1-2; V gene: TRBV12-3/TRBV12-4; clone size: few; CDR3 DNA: TGTGCCAGCAGTTTCAACAGGGACGGCTACACCTTC; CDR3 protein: CASSFNRDGYTF
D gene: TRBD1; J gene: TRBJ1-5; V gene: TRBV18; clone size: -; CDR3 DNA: TGTGCCAGCTCACCGGGCCAGGGGGAGCCCCAGCATTTT; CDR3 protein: CASSPGQGEPQHF
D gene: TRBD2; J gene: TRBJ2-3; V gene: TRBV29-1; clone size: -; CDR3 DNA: TGCAGCGTTGAAGCCCGTGGGGGGGGAGGCGATACGCAGTATTTT; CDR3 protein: CSVEARGGGGDTQYF
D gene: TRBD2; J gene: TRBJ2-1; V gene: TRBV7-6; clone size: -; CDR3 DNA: TGTGCCAGCAGCCCGGGAGGGCCAGGGAATGAGCAGTTCTTC; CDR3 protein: CASSPGGPGNEQFF
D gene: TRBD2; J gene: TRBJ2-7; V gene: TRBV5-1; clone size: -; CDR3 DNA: TGCGCCAGCAGCGATAGCGGGGGCCTCGCCTACGAGCAGTACTTC; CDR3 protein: CASSDSGGLAYEQYF
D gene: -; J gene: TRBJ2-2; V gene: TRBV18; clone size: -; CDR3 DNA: TGTGCCAGCTCACCAAGAGCCGGGGAGCTGTTTTTT; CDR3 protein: CASSPRAGELFF
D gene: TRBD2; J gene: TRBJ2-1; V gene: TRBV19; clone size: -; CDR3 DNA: TGTGCCAGTTTGGGGACTAGCGCGAGCTCCTACAATGAGCAGTTCTTC; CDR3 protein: CASLGTSASSYNEQFF
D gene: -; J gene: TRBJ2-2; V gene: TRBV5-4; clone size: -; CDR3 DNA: TGTGCCAGCAGCTTAGGGGGAGAGAACACCGGGGAGCTGTTTTTT; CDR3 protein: CASSLGGENTGELFF